The 15 T cell receptor beta chains listed next were all sequenced from one sample in a study of cytomegalovirus exposure and HLA in healthy donors. This PCR relied on a set of 60 Vbeta primers and 13 Jbeta primers. Method: immunoSEQ multiplex PCR; TCRdb's copy keeps in-frame clones and lacks some. This table holds about 70,000 clones. Sample: PBMCs. The receptor set was obtained from a female donor in good health and CMV-seropositive.

This chain links TRBV6-5 with TRBJ2-7; D remains ambiguous. The V gene lost 5 bases and the J gene lost 0 bases, with 14 bases spanning the gap. In germline, CDR1 is MNHEY, CDR2 SVGAGI. The CDR3 is made up of 15 amino acids. The CDR3 DNA reads as TGTGCCAGCAGTAATAGTGGGCAGCACTCCTACGAGCAGTACTTC. Protein sequence: CASSNSGQHSYEQYF.

The rearrangement uses TRBV7-9 and TRBJ2-7, with D possibly TRBD2 on 6 matching bases. The V gene's germline CDR1 is SEHNR and CDR2 FQNEAQ (reference sequence). V lost 1 base and J 3 bases, leaving 16 bases between the germline ends. This CDR3 has 16 residues. CDR3 residues: CASSLGRLAEVYEQYF. The CDR3 coding sequence is TGTGCCAGCAGCTTAGGTAGGTTAGCGGAGGTCTACGAGCAGTACTTC.

V gene TRBV5-1 combines with J gene TRBJ1-6; D not resolved. The germline CDR1 and CDR2 sequences are SGHRS and YFSETQ. This CDR3 is built from 16 residues. V was cut by 0 bases and J by 8 bases, with 15 bases left in between. The CDR3 is CASSLERNAGDSPLHF. CDR3 in DNA: TGCGCCAGCAGCTTGGAGAGAAACGCGGGAGATTCACCCCTCCACTTT.

V gene TRBV5-4 combines with J gene TRBJ2-7; 8 nucleotides match TRBD1. The CDR3 is made up of 15 amino acids. The V gene's germline CDR1 is SGHNT and CDR2 YYREEE (reference sequence). Unmatched junction bases numbered 6, after V lost 2 bases and J lost 2 bases. This chain's CDR3 is CASSFHRGDTYEQYF. CDR3 bases: TGTGCCAGCAGCTTCCACAGGGGGGATACCTACGAGCAGTACTTC.

The chain couples TRBV28 to TRBJ2-7; TRBD1 is a possible D gene (6 bases). Germline CDR1 MDHEN, CDR2 SYDVKM. The CDR3 is 13 residues long. Trimming removed 6 bases at V and 3 bases at J, with 12 bases between. The CDR3 here is CASRVDSHYEQYF. CDR3 DNA sequence: TGTGCCAGCAGGGTGGACAGCCACTACGAGCAGTACTTC. The whole variable domain, filled in from reference TRBV28 and TRBJ2-7, reads DVKVTQSSRYLVKRTGEKVFLECVQDMDHENMFWYRQDPGLGLRLIYFSYDVKMKEKGDIPEGYSVSREKKERFSLILESASTNQTSMYLCASRVDSHYEQYFGPGTRLTVT.

The rearrangement links TRBV7-2 to TRBJ2-1; 12 bases are a match to TRBD2. Trimming took 4 bases from V and 5 from J; bases not matched to a gene: 3. CDR1 SGHTA and CDR2 FQGNSA come from the germline V gene. This CDR3 has 15 amino acids. The DNA of the CDR3 is TGTGCCAGCAGCTGGGCTAGCGGGGGGGACAATGAGCAGTTCTTC. Translation gives CASSWASGGDNEQFF.

The rearrangement uses TRBV6-5 and TRBJ2-7, with D hard to call. Germline V gene lookup returns CDR1 MNHEY and CDR2 SVGAGI. The V gene lost 2 bases and the J gene lost 3 bases, with 14 bases spanning the gap. The CDR3 covers 15 residues. The CDR3 DNA reads as TGTGCCAGCAGTTACGCTCCCGAGTCGGTCTACGAGCAGTACTTC. The encoded protein is CASSYAPESVYEQYF.

The chain links TRBV19 to TRBJ2-7; D gene uncertain. Trimming took off 4 bases at V and 3 bases at J, with 7 bases between the two ends. CDR3 length: 12 amino acids. Germline lookup yields CDR1 LNHDA and CDR2 SQIVND (reference sequence). The CDR3 sequence is CASSTSSYEQYF. The CDR3 DNA is TGTGCCAGTAGTACGTCCAGCTACGAGCAGTACTTC.

The rearrangement uses TRBV5-4 and TRBJ2-6; TRBD1 might be the D (5 bases). V was cut by 3 bases and J by 6 bases, with 10 bases left in between. The CDR3 loop spans 14 amino acids. Germline CDR1 and CDR2: SGHNT and YYREEE (reference sequence). CDR3 in DNA: TGTGCCAGCAGCTCAGGGATAATGGCCAACGTCCTGACTTTC. Encoded protein: CASSSGIMANVLTF.

The chain uses TRBV7-2 and TRBJ1-2; 8 bases map to TRBD1. Germline CDR1 SGHTA, CDR2 FQGNSA. The trim removed 5 bases at V and 6 bases at J, leaving 11 bases unmatched. The CDR3 has 15 residues. CDR3 amino acids: CASSTRTGSSHGYTF. The CDR3 DNA reads TGTGCCAGCAGCACCCGGACAGGGAGTAGTCATGGCTACACCTTC.

The chain couples TRBV11-2 to TRBJ2-1, with 11 bases identical to TRBD2. Germline lookup yields CDR1 SGHAT and CDR2 FQNNGV. The CDR3 covers 14 residues. V lost 10 bases to trimming and J lost 2 bases; unmatched junction nucleotides: 4. CDR3 in amino acids: CATGTSGAYNEQFF. The CDR3 DNA reads as TGTGCCACCGGGACTAGCGGAGCCTACAATGAGCAGTTCTTC.

This chain uses TRBV5-4 with TRBJ1-2, with 7 bases matching TRBD1. This CDR3 spans 17 amino acids. The ends lost 4 bases at V and 1 base at J; junction bases unmatched: 13. The germline V gene has CDR1 SGHNT and CDR2 YYREEE (reference sequence). CDR3 sequence reads: CASSAGGRGSGNYGYTF. The CDR3 region has the DNA TGTGCCAGCAGCGCGGGGGGCAGGGGGTCGGGTAACTATGGCTACACCTTC.

V usage is TRBV6-5 and J usage is TRBJ1-4, with D tentatively TRBD1 (5 bases). Trimming removed 6 bases from V and 10 bases from J, with 15 bases in between. Germline V gives CDR1 MNHEY, CDR2 SVGAGI. The CDR3 runs to 13 residues. CDR3 amino acids: CASSPPGGGKLFF. In DNA, the CDR3 is TGTGCCAGCAGCCCCCCGGGGGGAGGAAAACTGTTTTTT.

With respect to this clone: The same CDR3 can be traced to other DNA sequences in this sample. The chain employs TRBV6-5 and TRBJ1-2, with 7 nucleotides matching TRBD1. There are 13 residues in the CDR3. Germline CDR1 reads MNHEY; CDR2 reads SVGAGI. Trimming at V came to 6 bases and at J to 2 bases, leaving 3 bases not matched to a gene. The DNA of the CDR3 is TGTGCCAGCAGGCCAGGGGGAAACTATGGCTACACCTTC. The encoded protein is CASRPGGNYGYTF.

Worth noting for this clone: Other DNA sequences of this sample code for an identical CDR3. The chain employs TRBV30 and TRBJ1-1; 11 positions match TRBD1. CDR1 GTSNPN and CDR2 SVGIG come from the germline V gene (reference sequence). This CDR3 has 12 residues. After removal of 5 bases from V and 11 bases from J, the junction contained 7 bases not matched to a gene. This CDR3 is CAWGKGTGGAFF. The CDR3 DNA is TGTGCCTGGGGCAAAGGGACAGGGGGGGCTTTCTTT.